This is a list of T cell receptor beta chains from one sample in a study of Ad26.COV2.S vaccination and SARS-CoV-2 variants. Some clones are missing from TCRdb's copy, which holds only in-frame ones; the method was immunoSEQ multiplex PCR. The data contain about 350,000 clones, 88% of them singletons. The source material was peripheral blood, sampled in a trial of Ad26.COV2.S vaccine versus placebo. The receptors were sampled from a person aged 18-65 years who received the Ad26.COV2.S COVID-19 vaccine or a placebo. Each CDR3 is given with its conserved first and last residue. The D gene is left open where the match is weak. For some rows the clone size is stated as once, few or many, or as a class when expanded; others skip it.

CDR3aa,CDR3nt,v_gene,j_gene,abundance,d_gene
CASSIQTQETQYF,TGTGCCAGCTCAATACAGACACAAGAGACCCAGTACTTC,TRBV18,TRBJ2-5,NA,NA
CASSLRAGGNSNQPQHF,TGTGCCAGCAGCTTAAGAGCCGGGGGGAATAGCAATCAGCCCCAGCATTTT,TRBV7-2,TRBJ1-5,NA,NA
CASSLEGTAGETQYF,TGTGCCAGCAGCTTAGAGGGGACAGCCGGAGAGACCCAGTACTTC,TRBV7-2,TRBJ2-5,once,TRBD1
CASSSLPRAGANVLTF,TGTGCCAGCAGCTCTCTTCCCAGGGCTGGGGCCAACGTCCTGACTTTC,TRBV5-6,TRBJ2-6,once,NA
CASSQWSASNQPQHF,TGTGCCAGCAGCCAATGGTCGGCCTCCAATCAGCCCCAGCATTTT,TRBV16,TRBJ1-5,NA,NA
CASNRVGEKLFF,TGTGCCAGCAACAGGGTGGGCGAAAAACTGTTTTTT,TRBV7-9,TRBJ1-4,NA,NA
CASSLNRGTLHEQYF,TGTGCCAGCAGCCTAAACAGGGGGACTCTCCACGAGCAGTACTTC,TRBV5-4,TRBJ2-7,NA,TRBD1
CASSIPGQHNEKLFF,TGTGCCAGTAGTATTCCTGGACAGCATAATGAAAAACTGTTTTTT,TRBV19,TRBJ1-4,once,NA
CASSLARKQMTGYLYEQYF,TGTGCCAGCAGCTTAGCGCGCAAACAAATGACAGGCTATCTCTACGAGCAGTACTTC,TRBV7-2,TRBJ2-7,NA,NA
CSASSGRVGSTDTQYF,TGCAGTGCTAGTTCCGGGAGGGTCGGGAGCACAGATACGCAGTATTTT,TRBV20-1,TRBJ2-3,NA,TRBD2
CASSLDRGSSTDTQYF,TGTGCCAGCAGCTTAGATCGGGGGTCTAGCACAGATACGCAGTATTTT,TRBV11-3,TRBJ2-3,NA,NA
CASSIGRSGGGFSNQPQHF,TGTGCCAGTAGTATAGGCCGGTCGGGGGGCGGCTTTAGCAATCAGCCCCAGCATTTT,TRBV19,TRBJ1-5,NA,NA
CASSWGVTTGELFF,TGTGCCAGCAGTTGGGGGGTGACAACCGGGGAGCTGTTTTTT,TRBV6-2/TRBV6-3,TRBJ2-2,NA,NA
CASSLGGSNYGYTF,TGTGCCAGCAGTTTGGGAGGGTCTAACTATGGCTACACCTTC,TRBV6-5,TRBJ1-2,NA,NA
CASSPPLAGTWGAQYF,TGTGCCAGCAGCCCCCCCCTGGCGGGGACCTGGGGGGCCCAGTACTTC,TRBV3-1/TRBV3-2,TRBJ2-5,NA,NA
CASSLKGPTKGGYTF,TGTGCCAGCAGCTTAAAAGGGCCCACTAAAGGCGGCTACACCTTC,TRBV7-2,TRBJ1-2,NA,NA
CASSFGGSTDTQYF,TGCGCCAGCAGCTTTGGCGGTAGCACAGATACGCAGTATTTT,TRBV5-1,TRBJ2-3,NA,NA
CAIIRTGGTEAFF,TGTGCCATCATAAGAACAGGGGGCACTGAAGCTTTCTTT,TRBV5-8,TRBJ1-1,NA,TRBD1
CASSQIKTSSGDEQYF,TGTGCCAGCTCACAAATCAAGACTAGCTCGGGGGACGAGCAGTACTTC,TRBV18,TRBJ2-7,NA,TRBD2
CASSLVSLRQETQYF,TGTGCCAGCAGCTTAGTTTCCCTTCGTCAAGAGACCCAGTACTTC,TRBV7-2,TRBJ2-5,NA,NA
CASRTGMSGYTF,TGTGCCAGCAGGACAGGGATGTCGGGCTACACCTTC,TRBV3-1/TRBV3-2,TRBJ1-2,NA,TRBD1
CASSWVETQYF,TGTGCCAGCAGCTGGGTAGAGACCCAGTACTTC,TRBV7-2,TRBJ2-5,NA,NA
CASSQDIGRENGYTF,TGCGCCAGCAGCCAAGATATCGGCAGGGAGAATGGCTACACCTTC,TRBV4-3,TRBJ1-2,many,NA
CASSLRVADTEAFF,TGTGCCAGCAGCCTGAGGGTAGCGGACACTGAAGCTTTCTTT,TRBV11-2,TRBJ1-1,NA,NA
CASSVTGNTGELFF,TGTGCCAGCAGTGTGACAGGGAACACCGGGGAGCTGTTTTTT,TRBV27,TRBJ2-2,once,NA
CASTRDSSSYEQYF,TGTGCCAGCACCCGGGACTCTAGCTCCTACGAGCAGTACTTC,TRBV7-2,TRBJ2-7,NA,NA
CASSLAAEPTVPNYGYTF,TGTGCCAGCAGCTTAGCGGCTGAACCGACCGTACCTAACTATGGCTACACCTTC,TRBV7-9,TRBJ1-2,NA,NA
CATSPTSGVTDTQYF,TGTGCCACCAGTCCCACTAGCGGTGTAACAGATACGCAGTATTTT,TRBV7-3,TRBJ2-3,NA,TRBD2
CASSLSFPLDTDTQYF,TGTGCCAGCAGCTTAAGTTTCCCCCTGGACACAGATACGCAGTATTTT,TRBV7-3,TRBJ2-3,NA,NA
CASSDTFRATGELFF,TGTGCCAGCAGTGACACCTTCAGGGCCACCGGGGAGCTGTTTTTT,TRBV2,TRBJ2-2,NA,NA
CAWTSTSDRRITDTQYF,TGTGCCTGGACCTCAACATCGGACAGGAGAATCACAGATACGCAGTATTTT,TRBV30,TRBJ2-3,NA,TRBD1
CASSVSGGWSEQYF,TGTGCCAGCAGCGTTTCAGGAGGGTGGTCCGAGCAGTACTTC,TRBV9,TRBJ2-7,few,NA
CASSGGTGGLNTEAFF,TGTGCCAGCAGCGGAGGGACAGGGGGGCTGAACACTGAAGCTTTCTTT,TRBV9,TRBJ1-1,NA,TRBD1
CASSLGKGLEAFF,TGTGCCAGCAGCTTAGGGAAGGGGCTGGAAGCTTTCTTT,TRBV7-2,TRBJ1-1,few,NA
CASRQRLAGANNEQFF,TGTGCCAGCAGGCAAAGACTAGCGGGAGCCAACAATGAGCAGTTCTTC,TRBV28,TRBJ2-1,NA,TRBD2
CASSYGTGTGELFF,TGTGCCAGCAGTTACGGGACTGGAACCGGGGAGCTGTTTTTT,TRBV6-5,TRBJ2-2,NA,NA
CASSPDRGSRNQPQHF,TGTGCCAGCTCACCAGACAGGGGGTCGCGCAATCAGCCCCAGCATTTT,TRBV18,TRBJ1-5,NA,TRBD1
CASSPRAGGVSGANVLTF,TGTGCCAGCTCACCACGGGCAGGGGGCGTATCTGGGGCCAACGTCCTGACTTTC,TRBV18,TRBJ2-6,NA,TRBD1
CASSSWTGSGGGSQPQHF,TGTGCCAGCAGCTCCTGGACCGGCTCGGGCGGAGGTTCTCAGCCCCAGCATTTT,TRBV7-9,TRBJ1-5,NA,NA
CASSQDGARYNEQFF,TGCGCCAGCAGCCAAGACGGGGCGCGGTACAATGAGCAGTTCTTC,TRBV4-1,TRBJ2-1,NA,NA
CASSFRSQGAHEQYF,TGTGCCAGCAGCTTCAGGTCCCAGGGTGCCCACGAGCAGTACTTC,TRBV7-2,TRBJ2-7,NA,NA
CASSSPWDREKYYNEQFF,TGCGCCAGCAGCTCCCCGTGGGACAGGGAAAAATACTACAATGAGCAGTTCTTC,TRBV5-1,TRBJ2-1,NA,TRBD1
CASRLTGSNEKLFF,TGTGCCAGCAGGTTGACAGGAAGTAATGAAAAACTGTTTTTT,TRBV6-5,TRBJ1-4,NA,NA
CASSVASTSGTFLPPETQYF,TGTGCCAGCAGCGTAGCTTCGACTAGCGGGACATTTTTACCCCCAGAGACCCAGTACTTC,TRBV9,TRBJ2-5,NA,TRBD2
CASREGLEKLFF,TGTGCCAGCAGGGAAGGTCTTGAAAAACTGTTTTTT,TRBV28,TRBJ1-4,NA,NA
CASSQDVNTEAFF,TGCGCCAGCAGCCAAGATGTCAACACTGAAGCTTTCTTT,TRBV4-3,TRBJ1-1,NA,NA
CASSLGRYYEQYF,TGTGCCAGCAGCTTAGGCAGGTACTACGAGCAGTACTTC,TRBV7-3,TRBJ2-7,few,NA
CASSESGPSMFF,TGTGCCAGCAGCGAAAGCGGGCCCAGCATGTTCTTC,TRBV9,TRBJ2-1,NA,NA
CASSLTTQGRDNEQFF,TGTGCCAGCAGCTTGACCACGCAGGGGCGAGACAATGAGCAGTTCTTC,TRBV5-5,TRBJ2-1,NA,NA
CASRPGQFYGYTF,TGTGCCAGCAGACCGGGACAGTTCTATGGCTACACCTTC,TRBV6-5,TRBJ1-2,NA,TRBD1